The clone carrying this T cell receptor (beta chain) was observed at least ten times. Its specificity is not known. The data were taken from a study of T-cell reconstitution after alpha-beta-depleted transplantation in children. Whole-study results and caveats: Surviving recipient T cells and thymic progenitors accounted for the high day-60 TCRbeta diversity observed in some patients. After transplant, at about two months, alpha-beta T cells were reportedly derived from several hundred expanded graft clones.

Unique molecular identifiers featured in how the TCRbeta library was prepared. TCRdb re-derived calls from the PCR reads in MiXCR, one entry per CDR3 protein. The data contain around 250,000 distinct CDR3 sequences, around 25% of them singletons. This TCR came from a girl aged 2-9 years with Fanconi anemia, due to receive a stem cell transplant. The source material was PBMCs, sampled before TCRalphabeta/CD19-depleted stem cell transplant.

In DNA, the CDR3 is TGTGCCAGCAGTGCCTACGATAGACAAGAGCAGTACTTC. This sequence encodes CASSAYDRQEQYF. This chain connects TRBV25-1 to TRBJ2-7; D gene ambiguous. Between the trimmed V and J ends, which lost 4 bases and 7 bases, there was a span of 14 bases. From germline, CDR1 is MGHDK and CDR2 SYGVNS. The CDR3 loop spans 13 amino acids.